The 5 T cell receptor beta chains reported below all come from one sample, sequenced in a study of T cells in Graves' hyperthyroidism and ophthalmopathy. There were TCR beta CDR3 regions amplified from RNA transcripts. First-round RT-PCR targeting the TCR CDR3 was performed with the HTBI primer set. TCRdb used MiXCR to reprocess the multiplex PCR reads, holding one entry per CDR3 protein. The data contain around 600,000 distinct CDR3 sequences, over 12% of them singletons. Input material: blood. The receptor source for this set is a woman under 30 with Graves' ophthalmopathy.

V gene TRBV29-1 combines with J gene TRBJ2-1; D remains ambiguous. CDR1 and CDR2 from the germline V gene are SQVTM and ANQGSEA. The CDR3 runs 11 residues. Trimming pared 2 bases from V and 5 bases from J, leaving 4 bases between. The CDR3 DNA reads TGCAGCGTTGAACAGGACAATGAGCAGTTCTTC. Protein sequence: CSVEQDNEQFF.

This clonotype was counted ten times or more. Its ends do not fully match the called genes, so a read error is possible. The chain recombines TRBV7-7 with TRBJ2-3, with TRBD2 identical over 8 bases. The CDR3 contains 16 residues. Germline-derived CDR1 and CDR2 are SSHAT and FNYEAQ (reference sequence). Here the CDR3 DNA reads TGTGCTAGCAGCCCAACTAGCGGTGGGGCCCTGGATACGCAGTATTTT. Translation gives CASSPTSGGALDTQYF.

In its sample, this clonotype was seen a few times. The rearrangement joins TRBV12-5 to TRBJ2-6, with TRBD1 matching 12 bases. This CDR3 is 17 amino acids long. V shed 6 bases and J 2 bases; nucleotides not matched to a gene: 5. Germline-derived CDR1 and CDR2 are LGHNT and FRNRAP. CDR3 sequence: CASGPGQGAAGANVLTF. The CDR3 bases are TGTGCTAGTGGCCCGGGACAGGGGGCTGCTGGGGCCAACGTCCTGACTTTC.

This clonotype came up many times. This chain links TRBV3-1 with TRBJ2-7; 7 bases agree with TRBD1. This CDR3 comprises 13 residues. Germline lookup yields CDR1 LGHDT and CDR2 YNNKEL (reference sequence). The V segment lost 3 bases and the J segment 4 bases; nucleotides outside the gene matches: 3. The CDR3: CASSHWDRYEQYF. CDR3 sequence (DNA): TGTGCCAGCAGCCACTGGGACAGATACGAGCAGTACTTC.

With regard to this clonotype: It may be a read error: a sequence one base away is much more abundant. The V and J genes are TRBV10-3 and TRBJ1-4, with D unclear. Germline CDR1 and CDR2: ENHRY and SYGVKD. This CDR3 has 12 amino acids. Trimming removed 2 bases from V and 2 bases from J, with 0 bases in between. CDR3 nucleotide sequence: TGTGCCATCAGTGAGACTAATGAAAAACTGTTTTTT. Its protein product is CAISETNEKLFF.